The 31 T cell receptor beta chains presented below share a single source sample, sequenced in a study of blood T cell repertoires in COVID-19. Method: immunoSEQ multiplex PCR; TCRdb's copy keeps in-frame clones and lacks some. Among around 120,000 clones listed, roughly 89% were seen once. Sequences were obtained from peripheral blood. These receptors were obtained from a woman aged 55-70 years with COVID-19, enrolled during active disease.

This clone was seen just once. The chain has TRBV6-2 or TRBV6-3 and TRBJ2-5; 8 nucleotides align to TRBD2. Germline-derived CDR1 and CDR2 are MNHEY and SVGEGT. The junction had 3 bases not matched to a gene; V was cut back by 3 bases and J by 0 bases. The CDR3 has 15 residues. As DNA, the CDR3 is TGTGCCAGCAGTTATAGCGGGGCGAACCAAGAGACCCAGTACTTC. Translation gives CASSYSGANQETQYF.

The rearrangement joins TRBV5-8 to TRBJ1-4, with D perhaps TRBD1 (5 bases). This CDR3 region has 15 residues. V was trimmed by 0 bases and J by 6 bases, leaving 12 bases between them. CDR1 and CDR2 from the germline V gene are SGHTS and YDEGEE. CDR3 amino acids: CASSLAGGADEKLFF. DNA for the CDR3: TGTGCCAGCAGCTTGGCCGGAGGGGCCGATGAAAAACTGTTTTTT.

The chain is built from TRBV19 and TRBJ1-3, with TRBD1 identical over 9 bases. CDR3 length equals 15 residues. The germline V gene encodes CDR1 LNHDA and CDR2 SQIVND (reference sequence). V lost 6 bases to trimming and J lost 0 bases; unmatched junction nucleotides: 3. CDR3 sequence: CASSPTGGSGNTIYF. CDR3 nucleotide sequence: TGTGCCAGTAGCCCGACAGGGGGCTCTGGAAACACCATATATTTT.

This rearrangement joins TRBV19 to TRBJ1-1; no definite D call. The CDR3 extends over 17 amino acids. Per germline, CDR1 LNHDA and CDR2 SQIVND (reference sequence). The V gene lost 1 base and the J gene lost 2 bases, with 17 bases spanning the gap. The CDR3 sequence is CASSIGIGGPPNTEAFF. As DNA, the CDR3 is TGTGCCAGTAGTATAGGAATTGGAGGGCCGCCAAACACTGAAGCTTTCTTT.

V and J are TRBV30 and TRBJ1-5, with a possible D match to TRBD1 (6 bases). The CDR3 extends over 15 amino acids. The germline CDR1 and CDR2 sequences are GTSNPN and SVGIG (reference sequence). Trimming shortened V by 3 bases and J by 1 base, and 13 bases separated the two germline ends. The CDR3 DNA follows: TGTGCCTGGAGCGCCTGGGGGGGCAGCAATCAGCCCCAGCATTTT. This codes for CAWSAWGGSNQPQHF.

The chain uses TRBV10-3 and TRBJ2-1, with 11 nucleotides matching TRBD1. V lost 0 bases to trimming and J lost 3 bases; unmatched junction nucleotides: 4. The germline CDR1 and CDR2 sequences are ENHRY and SYGVKD. The CDR3 spans 17 residues. The CDR3 coding sequence is TGTGCCATCAGTGAGTCGATAGGGACAGGGGGCTACAATGAGCAGTTCTTC. Protein sequence: CAISESIGTGGYNEQFF.

The chain couples TRBV5-1 to TRBJ2-3; 12 positions match TRBD2. The ends lost 9 bases at V and 0 bases at J; junction bases unmatched: 14. Germline-derived CDR1 and CDR2 are SGHRS and YFSETQ. The CDR3 has 18 residues. The CDR3 nucleotides read TGCGCCACCGCCGCAGGGACTAGCGGGCGGGGAAGCACAGATACGCAGTATTTT. Translating it yields CATAAGTSGRGSTDTQYF.

This chain joins TRBV11-1 and TRBJ1-2; D not certain. This CDR3 is built from 15 residues. Trimming cost V 1 base and J 0 bases, with 9 bases left between them. The germline V gene encodes CDR1 SGHAT and CDR2 FQDESV (reference sequence). The CDR3 loop is CASSLGTEANYGYTF. For the CDR3, the DNA is TGTGCCAGCAGCTTAGGTACAGAAGCTAACTATGGCTACACCTTC.

The genes are TRBV6-6 and TRBJ1-3; D possibly corresponds to TRBD1 (6 bases). V lost 0 bases and J 4 bases, leaving 13 bases between the germline ends. The CDR3 contains 16 residues. Germline-derived CDR1 and CDR2 are MNHNY and SVGAGI (reference sequence). The CDR3: CASSYSMGGQGNTIYF. For the CDR3, the DNA is TGTGCCAGCAGTTACTCGATGGGGGGGCAGGGAAACACCATATATTTT.

The V and J genes are TRBV11-3 and TRBJ2-1, with D tentatively TRBD2 (5 bases). The V end lost 4 bases, the J end lost 5 bases, and 15 bases lay between the germline ends. The CDR3 is 15 residues long. Germline-derived CDR1 and CDR2 are SGHNT and YENEEA. In DNA, the CDR3 is TGTGCCAGCAGCTCCCGGTGGGGAGAAAACAATGAGCAGTTCTTC. Translating it yields CASSSRWGENNEQFF.

The chain carries TRBV7-8 and TRBJ1-1, with a weak D call TRBD1 (6 bases). The CDR3 totals 15 residues. The ends were cut back, 2 bases at V and 2 bases at J, with 12 bases in the middle. The V gene's germline CDR1 is SGHVS and CDR2 FQNEAQ. CDR3 amino acids: CASSLRLGGNTEAFF. The CDR3 DNA is TGTGCCAGCAGCTTACGTTTAGGGGGAAACACTGAAGCTTTCTTT.

The chain is built from TRBV3-1 (or the pseudogene TRBV3-2) and TRBJ1-1, with TRBD1 matching 7 bases. CDR1 is LGHDT, CDR2 YNNKEL, per germline (reference sequence). This CDR3 spans 14 amino acids. Trimming took 1 base from V and 7 from J; bases not matched to a gene: 6. The CDR3 DNA follows: TGTGCCAGCAGCCAAGCAACAGGGGTTGATGAAGCTTTCTTT. It translates to CASSQATGVDEAFF.

This sequence joins TRBV30 and TRBJ1-6; 8 positions match TRBD1. In germline, CDR1 is GTSNPN, CDR2 SVGIG (reference sequence). V lost 3 bases and J lost 9; bases outside the gene matches: 7. The CDR3 runs to 14 residues. The CDR3 protein is CAWSLGQGSSPLHF. Here the CDR3 DNA reads TGTGCCTGGAGCCTCGGACAGGGAAGTTCACCCCTCCACTTT.

The V and J genes are TRBV19 and TRBJ1-1; 7 bases align to TRBD1. This CDR3 is 15 amino acids long. Germline-derived CDR1 and CDR2 are LNHDA and SQIVND (reference sequence). V was pared by 9 bases and J by 0 bases, with 10 bases of the junction left unmatched. CDR3 DNA sequence: TGTGCCAGCACCGACAGGGCTTCTATGAACACTGAAGCTTTCTTT. Its translation: CASTDRASMNTEAFF.

V usage is TRBV30 and J usage is TRBJ1-1; 9 bases align to TRBD1. This CDR3 contains 13 residues. Germline assignment: CDR1 GTSNPN and CDR2 SVGIG (reference sequence). V trimming: 3 bases; J trimming: 10 bases; junction bases outside the gene matches: 9. CDR3 coding DNA: TGTGCCTGGAGCGACAGGGGGGTTTTTGTAGCTTTCTTT. This translates into CAWSDRGVFVAFF.

The sample holds one count of this clone. The junction and the germline gene differ at one end; a read error may be behind it. This chain connects TRBV6-1 to TRBJ1-1; D is perhaps TRBD1 (6 bases). Germline-derived CDR1 and CDR2 are MNHNS and SASEGT. This CDR3 is built from 10 residues. The CDR3, as DNA: TGTGCCAGCAGTGAAGCAAGGACAGAATTT. Protein: CASSEARTEF.

The chain has TRBV7-9 and TRBJ2-1, with 8 bases identical to TRBD1. The CDR3 has 15 residues. J lost 4 bases, V lost 5 bases, and 7 bases had no gene match. Per germline, CDR1 SEHNR and CDR2 FQNEAQ (reference sequence). CDR3 amino acids: CASSLTGVQYNEQFF. CDR3 DNA: TGTGCCAGCAGCCTGACAGGGGTTCAGTACAATGAGCAGTTCTTC.

V and J are TRBV6-5 and TRBJ1-3; TRBD1 is a possible D gene (5 bases). This CDR3 has 13 amino acids. With 6 bases removed from V and 2 bases from J, the gap between germline ends came to 8 bases. Germline-derived CDR1 and CDR2 are MNHEY and SVGAGI. The CDR3 DNA follows: TGTGCCAGCAGGACAGTCGCTGGAAACACCATATATTTT. It is translated as CASRTVAGNTIYF.

The rearrangement links TRBV6-5 to TRBJ1-6, with 7 bases matching TRBD1. The CDR3 totals 15 residues. Unmatched junction bases numbered 15, after V lost 5 bases and J lost 14 bases. Germline CDR1 reads MNHEY; CDR2 reads SVGAGI. CDR3: CASSIDTGAAFTLHF. The DNA of the CDR3 is TGTGCCAGCAGTATTGATACAGGGGCCGCGTTCACCCTCCACTTT.

The chain uses TRBV6-2 or TRBV6-3 and TRBJ2-1; the match to TRBD2 covers 9 bases. V shed 5 bases and J 4 bases; nucleotides not matched to a gene: 6. This CDR3 is 15 amino acids long. Germline V lookup: CDR1 MNHEY, CDR2 SVGEGT. The CDR3 sequence is CASSPLAGSYNEQFF. In nucleotides, the CDR3 is TGTGCCAGCAGTCCCCTAGCGGGGAGTTACAATGAGCAGTTCTTC.

The rearrangement uses TRBV29-1 and TRBJ1-1, with TRBD1 as a possible D gene (6 bases). V was pared by 7 bases and J by 9 bases, with 15 bases between. The CDR3 has 11 amino acids. Germline CDR1 SQVTM, CDR2 ANQGSEA. Here the CDR3 reads CSGEIQGQAFF. The CDR3 nucleotides are TGCAGCGGAGAAATACAGGGACAAGCTTTCTTT.

The rearrangement links TRBV7-9 to TRBJ1-2; 11 bases line up with TRBD1. V shed 5 bases, J shed 4 bases, and the junction held 6 bases outside the gene matches. Germline CDR1 SEHNR, CDR2 FQNEAQ (reference sequence). This CDR3 has 15 amino acids. CDR3 sequence: CASSPSGQGAYGYTF. DNA for the CDR3: TGTGCCAGCAGCCCCTCCGGACAGGGGGCCTATGGCTACACCTTC.

This clone appeared once. V usage is TRBV5-4 and J usage is TRBJ2-2; D perhaps matches TRBD2 (7 bases). Trimming shortened V by 4 bases and J by 0 bases, and 10 bases separated the two germline ends. The CDR3 runs to 15 residues. Germline loops: CDR1 SGHNT, CDR2 YYREEE (reference sequence). The CDR3 reads CASSRGGTNTGELFF. CDR3 DNA: TGTGCCAGCAGCAGGGGGGGCACGAACACCGGGGAGCTGTTTTTT. The full variable domain, its missing parts supplied by reference TRBV5-4 and TRBJ2-2, is ETGVTQSPTHLIKTRGQQVTLRCSSQSGHNTVSWYQQALGQGPQFIFQYYREEENGRGNFPPRFSGLQFPNYSSELNVNALELDDSALYLCASSRGGTNTGELFFGEGSRLTVL.

V is TRBV12-5 and J is TRBJ1-3; 12 nucleotides agree with TRBD1. CDR1 and CDR2 (germline): LGHNT, FRNRAP. The CDR3 loop spans 19 amino acids. Trimming took 4 bases from V and 0 from J; bases not matched to a gene: 10. CDR3 coding DNA: TGTGCTAGTGGTTCCCGGGACAGGGGGCAGGGACCCTCTGGAAACACCATATATTTT. Its protein is CASGSRDRGQGPSGNTIYF.

The chain links TRBV4-3 to TRBJ1-3; weak D call: TRBD1 (6 bases). The CDR3 consists of 15 residues. V was pared by 2 bases and J by 4 bases, with 12 bases between. CDR1 and CDR2 (germline): LGHNA, YSLEER. The CDR3 spells CASSQSQGSGNTIYF. CDR3 in DNA: TGCGCCAGCAGCCAATCGCAGGGGTCAGGAAACACCATATATTTT.

V gene TRBV5-1 combines with J gene TRBJ1-1; 9 positions agree with TRBD1. Germline loops: CDR1 SGHRS, CDR2 YFSETQ. The CDR3 length is 15 residues. V trimming: 4 bases; J trimming: 2 bases; junction bases outside the gene matches: 6. DNA for the CDR3: TGCGCCAGCAGCCCGGGACAGGGCCTTAACACTGAAGCTTTCTTT. Protein: CASSPGQGLNTEAFF.

The chain uses TRBV7-2 and TRBJ1-3; TRBD1 agrees at 9 bases. Trimming cost V 5 bases and J 4 bases; bases outside gene matches: 9. Germline V gene data show CDR1 as SGHTA and CDR2 as FQGNSA. The CDR3 sequence is 16 residues long. The CDR3 nucleotides are TGTGCCAGCAGCCAATACGGGACAGGGACGGGAAACACCATATATTTT. It yields the protein CASSQYGTGTGNTIYF.

The chain has TRBV24-1 and TRBJ2-5; possibly TRBD1 for D (6 bases). Germline loops: CDR1 KGHDR, CDR2 SFDVKD. CDR3 length: 16 residues. V shed 3 bases and J shed 1 base, with 14 bases lying between them. The CDR3 region has the DNA TGTGCCACCAGTGATCCGGGACAATTTCCCCAAGAGACCCAGTACTTC. It codes for CATSDPGQFPQETQYF.

The CDR3 coding sequence is TGTGCCAGCTCACCCACGACAGGGAGAAGCAATCAGCCCCAGCATTTT. Translating it yields CASSPTTGRSNQPQHF. The genes are TRBV18 and TRBJ1-5, with 7 bases that match TRBD1. CDR1 is KGHSH and CDR2 is LQKENI in the germline V gene. Trimming took 3 bases from V and 1 from J; bases not matched to a gene: 6. CDR3 length: 16 residues.

The chain recombines TRBV7-2 with TRBJ1-1; D might be TRBD1 (6 bases). V dropped 4 bases and J dropped 4 bases, with 10 bases sitting between them. Germline-derived CDR1 and CDR2 are SGHTA and FQGNSA. This CDR3 spans 13 amino acids. CDR3 sequence reads: CASSSGVGTEAFF. The CDR3 region has the DNA TGTGCCAGCAGCTCAGGGGTGGGCACTGAAGCTTTCTTT.

The gene calls are TRBV30 and TRBJ1-3, with D unclear. The germline gives CDR1 GTSNPN, CDR2 SVGIG (reference sequence). Trimming cost V 2 bases and J 2 bases, with 13 bases left between them. The CDR3 extends over 15 amino acids. CDR3 sequence: CAWSTHTNPGNTIYF. CDR3 bases: TGTGCCTGGAGTACGCACACGAACCCTGGAAACACCATATATTTT.